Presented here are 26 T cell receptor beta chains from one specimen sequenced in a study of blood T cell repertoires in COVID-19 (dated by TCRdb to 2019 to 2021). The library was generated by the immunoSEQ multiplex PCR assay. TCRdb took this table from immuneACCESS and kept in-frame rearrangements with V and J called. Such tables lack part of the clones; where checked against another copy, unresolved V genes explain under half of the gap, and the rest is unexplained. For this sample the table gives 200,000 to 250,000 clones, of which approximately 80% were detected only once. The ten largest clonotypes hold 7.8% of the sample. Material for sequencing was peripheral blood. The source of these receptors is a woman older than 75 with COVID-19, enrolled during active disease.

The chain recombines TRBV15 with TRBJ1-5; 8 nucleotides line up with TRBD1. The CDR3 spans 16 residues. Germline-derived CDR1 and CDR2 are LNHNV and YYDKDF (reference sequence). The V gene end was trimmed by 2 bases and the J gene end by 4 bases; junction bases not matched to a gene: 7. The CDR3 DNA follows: TGTGCCACCAGCAGATCGCTCAGACAGGGGAATCAGCCCCAGCATTTT. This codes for CATSRSLRQGNQPQHF.

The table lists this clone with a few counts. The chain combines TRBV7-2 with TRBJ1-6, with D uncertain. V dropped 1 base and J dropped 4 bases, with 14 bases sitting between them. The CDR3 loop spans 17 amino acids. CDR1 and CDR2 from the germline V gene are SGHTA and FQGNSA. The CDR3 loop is CASSLVHSSLYNSPLHF. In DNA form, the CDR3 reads TGTGCCAGCAGCTTAGTTCATAGCAGCTTATATAATTCACCCCTCCACTTT.

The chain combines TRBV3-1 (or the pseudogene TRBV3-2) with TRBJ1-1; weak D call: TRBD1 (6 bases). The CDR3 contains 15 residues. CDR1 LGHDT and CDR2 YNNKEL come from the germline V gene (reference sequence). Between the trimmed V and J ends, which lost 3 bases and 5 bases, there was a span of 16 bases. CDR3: CASSQLGGGGTEAFF. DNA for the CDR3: TGTGCCAGCAGCCAGCTCGGAGGGGGGGGGACTGAAGCTTTCTTT.

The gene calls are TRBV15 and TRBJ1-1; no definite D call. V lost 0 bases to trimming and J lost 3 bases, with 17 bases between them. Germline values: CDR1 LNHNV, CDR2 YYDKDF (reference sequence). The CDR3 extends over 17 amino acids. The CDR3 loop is CATSRDRGPAGDTEAFF. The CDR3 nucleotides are TGTGCCACCAGCAGAGATCGGGGTCCTGCAGGCGACACTGAAGCTTTCTTT.

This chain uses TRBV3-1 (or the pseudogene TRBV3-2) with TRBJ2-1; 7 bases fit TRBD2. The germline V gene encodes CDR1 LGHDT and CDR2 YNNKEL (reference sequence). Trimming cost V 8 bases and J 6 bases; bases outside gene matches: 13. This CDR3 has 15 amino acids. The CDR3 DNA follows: TGTGCCAGCGCCAGGCCGGGGACTAATCTCAATGAGCAGTTCTTC. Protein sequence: CASARPGTNLNEQFF.

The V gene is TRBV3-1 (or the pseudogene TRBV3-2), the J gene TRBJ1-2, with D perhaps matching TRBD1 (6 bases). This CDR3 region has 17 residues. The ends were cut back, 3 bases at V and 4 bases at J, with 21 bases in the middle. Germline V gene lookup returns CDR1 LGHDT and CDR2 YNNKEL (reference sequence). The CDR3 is CASSQGTSGVSSYGYTF. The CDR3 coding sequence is TGTGCCAGCAGCCAGGGTACTTCAGGGGTTAGTAGCTATGGCTACACCTTC.

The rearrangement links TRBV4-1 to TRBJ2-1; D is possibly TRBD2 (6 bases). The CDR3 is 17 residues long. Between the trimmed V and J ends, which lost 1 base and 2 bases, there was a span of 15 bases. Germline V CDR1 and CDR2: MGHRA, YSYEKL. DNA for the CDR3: TGCGCCAGCAGCCAAGGTGAGAGCGGGCTAACCTACAATGAGCAGTTCTTC. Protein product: CASSQGESGLTYNEQFF.

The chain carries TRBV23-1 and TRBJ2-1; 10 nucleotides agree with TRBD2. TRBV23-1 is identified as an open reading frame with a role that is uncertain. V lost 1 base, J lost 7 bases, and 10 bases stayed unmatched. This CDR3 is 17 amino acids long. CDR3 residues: CASSQFRSSGSRNEQFF. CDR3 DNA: TGCGCCAGCAGTCAATTCCGATCTAGCGGGAGTCGGAATGAGCAGTTCTTC.

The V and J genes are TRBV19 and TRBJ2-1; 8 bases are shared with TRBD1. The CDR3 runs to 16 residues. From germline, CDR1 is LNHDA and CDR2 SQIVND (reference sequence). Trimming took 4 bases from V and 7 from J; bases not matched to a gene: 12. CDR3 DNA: TGTGCCAGTAGTAAAAACAGGGGGATCGGTGGGAATGAGCAGTTCTTC. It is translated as CASSKNRGIGGNEQFF.

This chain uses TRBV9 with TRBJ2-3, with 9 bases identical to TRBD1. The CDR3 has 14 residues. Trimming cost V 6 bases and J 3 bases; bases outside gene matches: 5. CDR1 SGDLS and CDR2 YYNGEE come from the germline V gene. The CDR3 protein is CASNTGTGTDTQYF. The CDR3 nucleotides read TGTGCCAGCAATACCGGGACAGGGACAGATACGCAGTATTTT.

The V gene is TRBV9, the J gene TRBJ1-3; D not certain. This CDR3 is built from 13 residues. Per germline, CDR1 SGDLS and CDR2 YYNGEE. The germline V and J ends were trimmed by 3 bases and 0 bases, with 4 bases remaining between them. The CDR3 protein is CASSDISGNTIYF. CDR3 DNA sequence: TGTGCCAGCAGCGATATCTCTGGAAACACCATATATTTT.

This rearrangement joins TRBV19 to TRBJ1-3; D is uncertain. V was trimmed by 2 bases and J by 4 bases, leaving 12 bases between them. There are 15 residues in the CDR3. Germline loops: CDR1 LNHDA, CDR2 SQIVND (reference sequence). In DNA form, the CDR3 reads TGTGCCAGTAGTATAAACCGGGGTGGAGGAAACACCATATATTTT. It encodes CASSINRGGGNTIYF.

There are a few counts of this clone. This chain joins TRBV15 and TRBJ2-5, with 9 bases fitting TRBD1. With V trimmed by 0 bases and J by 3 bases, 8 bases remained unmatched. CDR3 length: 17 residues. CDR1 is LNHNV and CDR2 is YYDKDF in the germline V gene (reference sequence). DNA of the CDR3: TGTGCCACCAGCAGAGATCGGGGACAGGGCAGTGAAGAGACCCAGTACTTC. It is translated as CATSRDRGQGSEETQYF.

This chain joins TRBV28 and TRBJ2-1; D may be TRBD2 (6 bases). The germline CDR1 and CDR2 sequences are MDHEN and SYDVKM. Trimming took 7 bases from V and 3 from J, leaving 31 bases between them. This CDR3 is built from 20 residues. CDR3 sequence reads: CASIPLFIWGTGANYNEQFF. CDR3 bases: TGTGCCAGCATCCCATTGTTTATCTGGGGGACGGGAGCGAACTACAATGAGCAGTTCTTC.

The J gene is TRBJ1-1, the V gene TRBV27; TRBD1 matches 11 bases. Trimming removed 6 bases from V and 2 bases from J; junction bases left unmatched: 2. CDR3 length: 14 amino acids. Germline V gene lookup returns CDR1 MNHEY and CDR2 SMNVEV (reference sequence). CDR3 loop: CASRGQGVNTEAFF. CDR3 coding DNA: TGTGCCAGCAGGGGACAGGGGGTTAACACTGAAGCTTTCTTT.

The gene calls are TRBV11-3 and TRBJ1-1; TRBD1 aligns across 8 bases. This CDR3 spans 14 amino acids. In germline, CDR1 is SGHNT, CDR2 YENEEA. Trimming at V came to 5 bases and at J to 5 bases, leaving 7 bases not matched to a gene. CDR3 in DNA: TGTGCCAGCAGCCCGGACAGGGCGAGAACTGAAGCTTTCTTT. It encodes CASSPDRARTEAFF.

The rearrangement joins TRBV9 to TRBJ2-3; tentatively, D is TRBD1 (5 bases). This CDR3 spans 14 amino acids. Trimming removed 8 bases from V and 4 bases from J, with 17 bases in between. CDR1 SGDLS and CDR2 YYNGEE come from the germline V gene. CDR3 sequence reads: CASGARATSDTQYF. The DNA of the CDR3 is TGTGCCAGTGGAGCCAGGGCTACTTCAGATACGCAGTATTTT. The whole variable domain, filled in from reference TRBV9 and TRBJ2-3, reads DSGVTQTPKHLITATGQRVTLRCSPRSGDLSVYWYQQSLDQGLQFLIQYYNGEERAKGNILERFSAQQFPDLHSELNLSSLELGDSALYFCASGARATSDTQYFGPGTRLTVL.

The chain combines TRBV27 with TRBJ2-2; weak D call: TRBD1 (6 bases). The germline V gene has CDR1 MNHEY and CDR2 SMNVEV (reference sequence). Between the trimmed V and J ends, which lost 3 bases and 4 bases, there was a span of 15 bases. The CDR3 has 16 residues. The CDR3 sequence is CASSLWGRVGTGELFF. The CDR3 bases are TGTGCCAGCAGTTTGTGGGGGCGGGTAGGCACCGGGGAGCTGTTTTTT.

The CDR3 spells CASRTASSYEQYF. The CDR3 nucleotides read TGTGCCAGCCGAACAGCAAGCTCCTACGAGCAGTACTTC. The gene calls are TRBV28 and TRBJ2-7; D is undetermined. This CDR3 comprises 13 residues. Germline-derived CDR1 and CDR2 are MDHEN and SYDVKM. V lost 8 bases to trimming and J lost 0 bases, with 11 bases between them.

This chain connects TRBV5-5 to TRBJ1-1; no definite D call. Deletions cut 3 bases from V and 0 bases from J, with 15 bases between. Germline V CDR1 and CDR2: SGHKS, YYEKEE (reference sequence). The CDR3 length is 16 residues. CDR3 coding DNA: TGTGCCAGCAGCTCCTCAGTTGTGGCTCTGAACACTGAAGCTTTCTTT. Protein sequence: CASSSSVVALNTEAFF.

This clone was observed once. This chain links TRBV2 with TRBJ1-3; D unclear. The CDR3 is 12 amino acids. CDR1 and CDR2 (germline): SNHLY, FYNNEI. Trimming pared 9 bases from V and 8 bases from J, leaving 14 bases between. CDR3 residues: CASGQLRDTIYF. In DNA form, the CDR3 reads TGTGCCAGTGGTCAATTACGGGACACCATATATTTT.

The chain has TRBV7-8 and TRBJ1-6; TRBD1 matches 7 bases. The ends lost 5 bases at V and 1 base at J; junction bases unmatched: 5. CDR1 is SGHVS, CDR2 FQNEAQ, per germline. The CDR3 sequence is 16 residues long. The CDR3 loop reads CASSPDRASYNSPLHF. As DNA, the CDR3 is TGTGCCAGCAGCCCCGACAGGGCGTCCTATAATTCACCCCTCCACTTT.

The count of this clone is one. CDR3 coding DNA: TGTGCCAGCAGCCGAGGTATTGGAAACTATGGCTACACCTTC. Residues: CASSRGIGNYGYTF. J is TRBJ1-2 and V is TRBV3-1 (or the pseudogene TRBV3-2); D ambiguous. Germline CDR1 is LGHDT and CDR2 is YNNKEL (reference sequence). Trimming shortened V by 4 bases and J by 2 bases, and 11 bases separated the two germline ends. This CDR3 comprises 14 residues.

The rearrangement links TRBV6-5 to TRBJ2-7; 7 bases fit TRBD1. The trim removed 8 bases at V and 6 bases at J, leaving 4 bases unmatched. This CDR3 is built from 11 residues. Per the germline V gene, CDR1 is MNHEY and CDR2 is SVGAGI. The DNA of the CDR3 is TGTGCCAGCGGGACAGTTGGCGAGCAGTACTTC. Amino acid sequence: CASGTVGEQYF.

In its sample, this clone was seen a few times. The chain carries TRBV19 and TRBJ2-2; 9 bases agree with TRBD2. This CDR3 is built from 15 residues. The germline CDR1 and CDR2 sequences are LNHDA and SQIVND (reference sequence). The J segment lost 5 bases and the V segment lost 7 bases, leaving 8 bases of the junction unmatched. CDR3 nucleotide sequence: TGTGCCAGTATTCAGAGGAGCGGGGGGACCGGGGAGCTGTTTTTT. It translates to CASIQRSGGTGELFF. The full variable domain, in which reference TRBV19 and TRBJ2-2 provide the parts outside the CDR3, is DGGITQSPKYLFRKEGQNVTLSCEQNLNHDAMYWYRQDPGQGLRLIYYSQIVNDFQKGDIAEGYSVSREKKESFPLTVTSAQKNPTAFYLCASIQRSGGTGELFFGEGSRLTVL.

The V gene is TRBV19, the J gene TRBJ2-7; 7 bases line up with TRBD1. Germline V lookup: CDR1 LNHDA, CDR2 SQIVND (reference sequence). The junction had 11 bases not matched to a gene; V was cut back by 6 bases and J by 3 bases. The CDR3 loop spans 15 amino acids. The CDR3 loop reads CASSLTWTGLYEQYF. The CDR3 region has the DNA TGTGCCAGTAGCCTTACCTGGACAGGCCTCTACGAGCAGTACTTC.